The entry that follows covers one TCR beta chain sequence. These data belong to a study of CD8+ T cells in alopecia areata. Following extraction, RNA underwent reverse transcription to cDNA, which served as the sequencing template. Sequenced by immunoSEQ multiplex PCR; TCRdb stores in-frame clones only, minus some. The sample holds about 250,000 clones, 60% seen once. Stated treatment: oral pan-JAK inhibitor, 5-10 mg twice daily. The sample was CD4+ T cells sorted from blood, taken between weeks 51 and 54, from a patient treated with tofacitinib. The clonotype comes from a human donor with alopecia areata.

The CDR3 DNA is TGTGCCAGCAGCTTAGGCCCTAGCGGGTACTTGAATGAGCAGTTCTTC. Its protein product is CASSLGPSGYLNEQFF. V and J are TRBV11-2 and TRBJ2-1, with 8 bases matching TRBD2. The junction had 9 bases not matched to a gene; V was cut back by 1 base and J by 7 bases. Germline V gene data show CDR1 as SGHAT and CDR2 as FQNNGV. The CDR3 contains 16 residues.